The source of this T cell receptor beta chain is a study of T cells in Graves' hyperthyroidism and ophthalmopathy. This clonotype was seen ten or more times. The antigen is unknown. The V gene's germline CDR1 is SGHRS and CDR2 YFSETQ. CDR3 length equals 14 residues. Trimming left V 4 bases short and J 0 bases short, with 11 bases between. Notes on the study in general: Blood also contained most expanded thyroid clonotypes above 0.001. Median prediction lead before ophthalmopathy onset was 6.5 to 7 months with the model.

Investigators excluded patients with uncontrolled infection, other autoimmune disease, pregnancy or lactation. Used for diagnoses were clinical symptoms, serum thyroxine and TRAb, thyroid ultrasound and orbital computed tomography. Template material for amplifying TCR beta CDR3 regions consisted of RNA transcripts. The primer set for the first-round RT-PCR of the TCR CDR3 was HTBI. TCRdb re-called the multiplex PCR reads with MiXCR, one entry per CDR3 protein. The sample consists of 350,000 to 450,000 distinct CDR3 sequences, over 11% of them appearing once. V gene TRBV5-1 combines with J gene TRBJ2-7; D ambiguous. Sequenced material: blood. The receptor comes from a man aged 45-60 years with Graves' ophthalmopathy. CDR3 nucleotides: TGCGCCAGCAGCCTTCGGGTCGCCTCCTACGAGCAGTACTTC. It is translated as CASSLRVASYEQYF.